The 18 T cell receptor beta chains listed next were all sequenced from one sample in a study of response to subunit inactivated influenza vaccine. MiXCR, applied by TCRdb to the RT-PCR reads, yields one record per CDR3 protein. The data show about 700,000 distinct CDR3 sequences, approximately 15% seen once. The source material was PBMCs from blood, sampled about 14 days before vaccination. Source of these receptors: a man aged 50-60 years who received an inactivated influenza vaccine.

This rearrangement joins TRBV12-3 or TRBV12-4 to TRBJ2-1; perhaps TRBD2 as D (6 bases). Trimming removed 5 bases at V and 4 bases at J, with 12 bases between. The CDR3 is 14 amino acids. The CDR3 bases are TGTGCCAGCAGTACGCGGGGCGCTTACAATGAGCAGTTCTTC. Translating gives CASSTRGAYNEQFF.

The chain combines TRBV6-2 or TRBV6-3 with TRBJ2-7; 9 nucleotides align to TRBD1. This CDR3 has 16 residues. With 0 bases clipped from V and 2 bases from J, the junction kept 5 bases outside the gene matches. Germline-derived CDR1 and CDR2 are MNHEY and SVGEGT. The chain's CDR3 is CASSYSIRDRAYEQYF. As DNA, the CDR3 is TGTGCCAGCAGTTACTCGATCCGGGACAGGGCCTACGAGCAGTACTTC.

Many counts were recorded for this clonotype. CDR3 region: CASSSLRQRPSYEQYF. CDR3 in DNA: TGTGCCAGCAGCTCCCTCAGACAGCGGCCATCCTACGAGCAGTACTTC. The chain has TRBV11-2 and TRBJ2-7; D tentatively reads TRBD1 or TRBD2 (5 bases each). V was shortened by 4 bases and J by 1 base, with 17 bases between the two germline ends. Germline-derived CDR1 and CDR2 are SGHAT and FQNNGV. The CDR3 length is 16 residues.

The chain uses TRBV4-3 and TRBJ1-2; D unresolved. The CDR3 runs to 16 residues. The germline V gene encodes CDR1 LGHNA and CDR2 YSLEER. The V gene lost 1 base and the J gene lost 2 bases, with 14 bases spanning the gap. CDR3 nucleotides: TGCGCCAGCAGCCAAGCCCCACTTCAAGGAAACTATGGCTACACCTTC. Its protein product is CASSQAPLQGNYGYTF.

This clonotype was seen a few times. The chain carries TRBV7-9 and TRBJ2-1, with TRBD1 matching 7 bases. This CDR3 is built from 15 residues. Germline loops: CDR1 SEHNR, CDR2 FQNEAQ (reference sequence). The ends lost 5 bases at V and 2 bases at J; junction bases unmatched: 6. For the CDR3, the DNA is TGTGCCAGCAGCAAGATGGGGACAGCCTACAATGAGCAGTTCTTC. This gives the protein CASSKMGTAYNEQFF.

This clonotype has just a few counts. The chain links TRBV29-1 to TRBJ2-1; 11 positions agree with TRBD2. CDR1 SQVTM and CDR2 ANQGSEA come from the germline V gene. The CDR3 covers 17 residues. The J segment lost 3 bases and the V segment lost 6 bases, leaving 13 bases of the junction unmatched. The CDR3 bases are TGCAGCGTCCCAGGGGGGCTAGCGGGAGGTTACTACAATGAGCAGTTCTTC. Translated, it gives CSVPGGLAGGYYNEQFF.

This clonotype was recorded at least ten times. The chain carries TRBV7-2 and TRBJ1-3, with D unresolved. V lost 5 bases, J lost 0 bases, and 14 bases lay in between. Germline CDR1 and CDR2: SGHTA and FQGNSA. The CDR3 length is 16 residues. The CDR3 is CASSRTRPLSGNTIYF. DNA for the CDR3: TGTGCCAGCAGCCGAACGCGACCGCTCTCTGGAAACACCATATATTTT.

The chain is built from TRBV29-1 and TRBJ2-3; D is unresolved. Germline CDR1 is SQVTM and CDR2 is ANQGSEA. The CDR3 length is 14 residues. Trimming took 3 bases from V and 6 from J, leaving 16 bases between them. The chain's CDR3 is CSVDTDPRMDTQYF. CDR3 DNA: TGCAGCGTTGATACAGATCCGCGCATGGATACGCAGTATTTT.

The genes are TRBV6-5 and TRBJ1-1; D is unresolved. This CDR3 has 14 residues. Germline lookup yields CDR1 MNHEY and CDR2 SVGAGI. Deletions cut 0 bases from V and 6 bases from J, with 11 bases between. As DNA, the CDR3 is TGTGCCAGCAGTTACTCGACTCAGAGGGCTGAAGCTTTCTTT. Translated, it gives CASSYSTQRAEAFF.

The rearrangement links TRBV7-2 to TRBJ2-7, with D possibly matching TRBD1 (6 bases). The germline V gene encodes CDR1 SGHTA and CDR2 FQGNSA. The CDR3 runs 17 residues. Deletions cut 3 bases from V and 3 bases from J, with 21 bases between. In DNA, the CDR3 is TGTGCCAGCAGCTTCCGAAGCTCGGGACACCGGAACTACGAGCAGTACTTC. It yields the protein CASSFRSSGHRNYEQYF.

This clonotype came up a few times. The chain recombines TRBV20-1 with TRBJ2-3; TRBD2 aligns across 8 bases. The junction had 4 bases not matched to a gene; V was cut back by 5 bases and J by 9 bases. CDR1 DFQATT and CDR2 SNEGSKA come from the germline V gene (reference sequence). The CDR3 extends over 11 amino acids. This chain's CDR3 is CSAERERTQYF. In DNA form, the CDR3 reads TGCAGTGCTGAGCGGGAGCGGACGCAGTATTTT.

V is TRBV7-9 and J is TRBJ2-3, with 10 bases matching TRBD2. This CDR3 region has 15 residues. Germline CDR1 SEHNR, CDR2 FQNEAQ (reference sequence). V dropped 5 bases and J dropped 0; count of bases not matched to a gene: 2. CDR3 coding DNA: TGTGCCAGCAGCAAGACTAGCGGGAGCACAGATACGCAGTATTTT. This encodes CASSKTSGSTDTQYF.

This chain connects TRBV20-1 to TRBJ2-7; 8 positions agree with TRBD1. Germline V gene lookup returns CDR1 DFQATT and CDR2 SNEGSKA (reference sequence). This CDR3 has 14 residues. Trimming removed 6 bases from V and 3 bases from J; junction bases left unmatched: 10. The chain's CDR3 is CSANDRGLFYEQYF. DNA of the CDR3: TGCAGTGCCAACGACAGGGGATTATTCTACGAGCAGTACTTC.

About this clonotype: This may be a read error, as it is one base from a much larger clone. The chain is built from TRBV10-3 and TRBJ2-1; 13 bases fit TRBD2. Germline assignment: CDR1 ENHRY and CDR2 SYGVKD. CDR3 length: 17 residues. The CDR3 spells CANSEYGTSGTGNEQFF. CDR3 nucleotide sequence: TGTGCCAACAGTGAGTATGGGACTAGCGGGACGGGAAATGAGCAGTTCTTC.

The V gene is TRBV5-1, the J gene TRBJ2-7, with TRBD1 matching over 9 bases. The CDR3 sequence is 14 residues long. V shed 1 base and J 5 bases; nucleotides not matched to a gene: 4. Germline lookup yields CDR1 SGHRS and CDR2 YFSETQ. DNA of the CDR3: TGCGCCAGCAGCTTGACAGGGGGCGCGGACGAGCAGTACTTC. Translation: CASSLTGGADEQYF.

This clonotype was counted many times. V usage is TRBV29-1 and J usage is TRBJ1-5, with a weak D call TRBD1 (6 bases). The CDR3 loop spans 14 amino acids. Germline CDR1 is SQVTM and CDR2 is ANQGSEA. Trimming shortened V by 3 bases and J by 5 bases, and 14 bases separated the two germline ends. The CDR3 DNA sequence: TGCAGCGTTGACAGCAGGGGCATGCATCAGCCCCAGCATTTT. Translating gives CSVDSRGMHQPQHF.

DNA of the CDR3: TGTGCCAGCAGTCGCCGGGACGGCTGGGACGAGCAGTACTTC. The encoded protein is CASSRRDGWDEQYF. The chain is built from TRBV12-3 or TRBV12-4 and TRBJ2-7; D possibly uses TRBD1 or TRBD2 (5 bases each). The CDR3 length is 14 residues. Trimming shortened V by 5 bases and J by 5 bases, and 16 bases separated the two germline ends.

This clonotype was seen many times. This sequence joins TRBV28 and TRBJ2-3; D possibly corresponds to TRBD2 (6 bases). V lost 4 bases to trimming and J lost 3 bases, with 11 bases between them. The CDR3 length is 14 residues. Germline CDR1 is MDHEN and CDR2 is SYDVKM. CDR3: CASSYLAQTDTQYF. CDR3 nucleotide sequence: TGTGCCAGCAGTTACCTAGCGCAGACAGATACGCAGTATTTT.